The 8 T cell receptor beta chains reported below all come from one sample, sequenced in a study of blood T cells in healthy people across ages. The authors ran a second PCR of about 7 to 11 cycles using a sample-barcoded 5' primer and a J-beta primer mix. TCRdb reprocessed the 5' RACE reads with MiXCR, giving one entry per CDR3 protein. The sample shows about 1.1 million distinct CDR3 sequences, 30% to 40% of them seen only once. The sequenced sample was blood. Every receptor here comes from a man aged 18 to 35 in good health.

Concerning this clonotype: Possible read error: a much larger clone is one base away. J is TRBJ1-4 and V is TRBV15, with D perhaps TRBD1 (5 bases). This CDR3 is 13 amino acids long. Germline V gene sequence: CDR1 LNHNV, CDR2 YYDKDF (reference sequence). V was cut by 3 bases and J by 8 bases, with 10 bases left in between. CDR3: CATSRTAEEKLFF. The CDR3 region has the DNA TGTGCCACCAGCAGGACAGCGGAGGAAAAACTGTTTTTT.

Of note for this clonotype: The missing conserved phenylalanine or tryptophan at the end of this CDR3 makes a read error likely. V usage is TRBV20-1 and J usage is TRBJ2-4; D possibly corresponds to TRBD1 (6 bases). Germline V lookup: CDR1 DFQATT, CDR2 SNEGSKA (reference sequence). V lost 8 bases and J lost 1, with 15 bases in between. The CDR3 is 14 amino acids. Here the CDR3 reads CSTALGAAKNIQYC. The CDR3 DNA is TGCAGTACTGCCCTGGGGGCGGCCAAAAACATTCAGTACTGC.

This clonotype has at least ten counts. The chain combines TRBV12-3 or TRBV12-4 with TRBJ1-2; the D gene is possibly TRBD1 (5 bases). Trimming removed 5 bases from V and 2 bases from J, with 9 bases in between. The CDR3 loop spans 13 amino acids. In nucleotides, the CDR3 is TGTGCCAGCAGTGTTTCAGGGAACTATGGCTACACCTTC. It codes for CASSVSGNYGYTF.

The sample holds a few counts of this clonotype. The gene calls are TRBV7-2 and TRBJ2-3; D possibly corresponds to TRBD1 (6 bases). In germline, CDR1 is SGHTA, CDR2 FQGNSA. This CDR3 is built from 15 residues. The ends were cut back, 0 bases at V and 4 bases at J, with 11 bases in the middle. CDR3 coding DNA: TGTGCCAGCAGCTTAGCCCAGGGGCAATCAGATACGCAGTATTTT. It specifies CASSLAQGQSDTQYF.

V usage is TRBV27 and J usage is TRBJ1-1; 8 positions agree with TRBD1. Unmatched junction bases numbered 7, after V lost 6 bases and J lost 4 bases. Looked up from germline, CDR1 is MNHEY and CDR2 is SMNVEV (reference sequence). The CDR3 contains 14 residues. The CDR3 loop is CASRLRGLGTEAFF. DNA for the CDR3: TGTGCCAGCAGGCTCAGGGGGCTCGGCACTGAAGCTTTCTTT.

In its sample, this clonotype was seen once. V usage is TRBV20-1 and J usage is TRBJ2-1; no clear D. The V end lost 6 bases, the J end lost 8 bases, and 8 bases lay between the germline ends. The CDR3 contains 10 residues. CDR1 is DFQATT and CDR2 is SNEGSKA in the germline V gene (reference sequence). CDR3 loop: CSASNYEQFF. Here the CDR3 DNA reads TGCAGTGCCAGCAACTATGAGCAGTTCTTC.

In its sample, this clonotype was seen once. The J gene is TRBJ1-4, the V gene TRBV3-1; D is perhaps TRBD1 (6 bases). Trimming left V 4 bases short and J 5 bases short, with 17 bases between. There are 16 residues in the CDR3. Per germline, CDR1 LGHDT and CDR2 YNNKEL (reference sequence). The CDR3 DNA sequence: TGTGCCAGCAGCCGCCAACAAACAGGGCGGAATGAAAAACTGTTTTTT. It is translated as CASSRQQTGRNEKLFF.

This clonotype showed up just a few times. The chain uses TRBV27 and TRBJ1-2; D ambiguous. Germline V gene sequence: CDR1 MNHEY, CDR2 SMNVEV (reference sequence). This CDR3 region has 14 residues. The V end lost 6 bases, the J end lost 4 bases, and 15 bases lay between the germline ends. DNA for the CDR3: TGTGCCAGCAGCCTTACGAGGGCCTTCTATGGCTACACCTTC. As protein: CASSLTRAFYGYTF.